The next 23 T cell receptor beta chains were all read from a single sample in a study of blood T cell repertoires in COVID-19. Profiled with immunoSEQ multiplex PCR; TCRdb holds only in-frame clones, not every one. The sample lists about 60,000 clones, around 88% occurring once. Source material: peripheral blood. The receptors were sampled from a man between 60 and 70 years old with acute or convalescent COVID-19.

This chain connects TRBV29-1 to TRBJ1-1, with D unclear. Germline V gene sequence: CDR1 SQVTM, CDR2 ANQGSEA. The V end lost 3 bases, the J end lost 1 base, and 9 bases lay between the germline ends. CDR3 length: 13 amino acids. CDR3 residues: CSVEETGNTEAFF. The CDR3 coding sequence is TGCAGCGTTGAGGAGACGGGGAACACTGAAGCTTTCTTT.

This clone has a single count. This chain connects TRBV30 to TRBJ1-2, with 7 bases matching TRBD1. Germline trimming cut 0 bases from V and 6 bases from J; bases unmatched to any gene: 4. Germline-derived CDR1 and CDR2 are GTSNPN and SVGIG (reference sequence). The CDR3 is 13 amino acids. The CDR3 DNA sequence: TGTGCCTGGAGTGTTAAGGGGGCGGATGGCTACACCTTC. It encodes CAWSVKGADGYTF. The full variable domain, in which reference TRBV30 and TRBJ1-2 provide the parts outside the CDR3, is SQTIHQWPATLVQPVGSPLSLECTVEGTSNPNLYWYRQAAGRGLQLLFYSVGIGQISSEVPQNLSASRPQDRQFILSSKKLLLSDSGFYLCAWSVKGADGYTFGSGTRLTVV.

The CDR3 spells CASSTGTGGFTDTQYF. Here the CDR3 DNA reads TGTGCCAGCAGCACGGGGACAGGGGGTTTCACAGATACGCAGTATTTT. The chain joins TRBV5-8 to TRBJ2-3, with 11 bases fitting TRBD1. The CDR3 spans 16 residues. Trimming removed 4 bases from V and 2 bases from J; junction bases left unmatched: 6. CDR1 is SGHTS and CDR2 is YDEGEE in the germline V gene.

The rearrangement uses TRBV30 and TRBJ2-7; a possible D gene is TRBD1 (5 bases). Germline lookup yields CDR1 GTSNPN and CDR2 SVGIG (reference sequence). CDR3 size: 17 residues. Trimming removed 0 bases at V and 1 base at J, with 19 bases between. The CDR3 spells CAWSVDQGRYPSYEQYF. The DNA of the CDR3 is TGTGCCTGGAGTGTTGATCAGGGTCGCTACCCGTCCTACGAGCAGTACTTC. Based on the CDR3 plus reference TRBV30 and TRBJ2-7, the full variable domain is SQTIHQWPATLVQPVGSPLSLECTVEGTSNPNLYWYRQAAGRGLQLLFYSVGIGQISSEVPQNLSASRPQDRQFILSSKKLLLSDSGFYLCAWSVDQGRYPSYEQYFGPGTRLTVT.

Here the CDR3 DNA reads TGTGCCAGCGCAGGACAAGAGACCCAGTACTTC. Its translation is CASAGQETQYF. The J gene is TRBJ2-5, the V gene TRBV7-2; D unresolved. Looked up from germline, CDR1 is SGHTA and CDR2 is FQGNSA. V lost 8 bases and J 2 bases, leaving 6 bases between the germline ends. The CDR3 is 11 amino acids.

This clone was recorded once. The chain is built from TRBV19 and TRBJ2-3, with 11 bases fitting TRBD2. CDR3 length: 16 amino acids. Germline CDR1 and CDR2: LNHDA and SQIVND (reference sequence). J lost 4 bases, V lost 5 bases, and 8 bases had no gene match. CDR3 in DNA: TGTGCCAGTAGTGGGGGACTAGCGGTTCGGGCAGATACGCAGTATTTT. As protein: CASSGGLAVRADTQYF.

The V call is TRBV19, the J call TRBJ2-7; TRBD2 matches at 11 bases. The V gene's germline CDR1 is LNHDA and CDR2 SQIVND (reference sequence). Trimming took 6 bases from V and 0 from J; bases not matched to a gene: 7. The CDR3 is 16 amino acids. CDR3 nucleotides: TGTGCCAGTAGCCTGACTAGCGGGGCTAGCTCCTACGAGCAGTACTTC. Protein: CASSLTSGASSYEQYF.

The rearrangement joins TRBV28 to TRBJ1-4; 8 bases map to TRBD1. Germline V gene lookup returns CDR1 MDHEN and CDR2 SYDVKM. Trimming cost V 1 base and J 10 bases; bases outside gene matches: 8. There are 15 residues in the CDR3. Written as DNA, the CDR3 is TGTGCCAGCAGTTTATCTGGACAGGGAGTCCGAAAACTGTTTTTT. Translation gives CASSLSGQGVRKLFF.

This clone was counted a few times. The chain links TRBV11-3 to TRBJ2-3, with 9 bases aligning to TRBD1. CDR1 is SGHNT and CDR2 is YENEEA in the germline V gene. V shed 0 bases, J shed 3 bases, and the junction held 4 bases outside the gene matches. The CDR3 sequence is 16 residues long. CDR3 region: CASSLDGTGRTDTQYF. The CDR3 nucleotides read TGTGCCAGCAGCTTAGATGGGACAGGGAGGACAGATACGCAGTATTTT.

This chain uses TRBV28 with TRBJ1-2; a weak D match, TRBD1 (6 bases). Between the trimmed V and J ends, which lost 6 bases and 1 base, there was a span of 12 bases. The CDR3 runs to 14 residues. Germline V gene sequence: CDR1 MDHEN, CDR2 SYDVKM. The DNA for the CDR3 is TGTGCCAGCAGCCGCTGGGACATTAACTATGGCTACACCTTC. Translated, it gives CASSRWDINYGYTF.

The CDR3 region has the DNA TGTGCCAGCAGGCCAGGGAGCGGGGGGACTCAGCCCCAGCATTTT. This codes for CASRPGSGGTQPQHF. V usage is TRBV28 and J usage is TRBJ1-5, with D perhaps TRBD1 (5 bases). The germline gives CDR1 MDHEN, CDR2 SYDVKM. This CDR3 contains 15 residues. V dropped 6 bases and J dropped 6 bases, with 18 bases sitting between them. Based on the CDR3 plus reference TRBV28 and TRBJ1-5, the full variable domain is DVKVTQSSRYLVKRTGEKVFLECVQDMDHENMFWYRQDPGLGLRLIYFSYDVKMKEKGDIPEGYSVSREKKERFSLILESASTNQTSMYLCASRPGSGGTQPQHFGDGTRLSIL.

The rearrangement uses TRBV28 and TRBJ1-1; TRBD1 might be the D (5 bases). Looked up from germline, CDR1 is MDHEN and CDR2 is SYDVKM. The CDR3 totals 12 residues. V was cut by 6 bases and J by 0 bases, with 5 bases left in between. The chain's CDR3 is CASRGLNTEAFF. The CDR3 nucleotides are TGTGCCAGCAGGGGGCTGAACACTGAAGCTTTCTTT.

The chain links TRBV7-8 to TRBJ1-1; TRBD1 aligns across 8 bases. Germline V gene data show CDR1 as SGHVS and CDR2 as FQNEAQ. There are 16 residues in the CDR3. V lost 6 bases and J lost 1; bases outside the gene matches: 10. CDR3 sequence reads: CASRRAWTGPNTEAFF. The CDR3 coding sequence is TGTGCCAGCAGACGGGCCTGGACAGGGCCGAACACTGAAGCTTTCTTT. Full variable domain (rest looked up from reference TRBV7-8 and TRBJ1-1): GAGVSQSPRYKVAKRGQDVALRCDPISGHVSLFWYQQALGQGPEFLTYFQNEAQLDKSGLPSDRFFAERPEGSVSTLKIQRTQQEDSAVYLCASRRAWTGPNTEAFFGQGTRLTVV.

The chain employs TRBV18 and TRBJ1-5; no definite D call. Germline loops: CDR1 KGHSH, CDR2 LQKENI. Deletions cut 2 bases from V and 0 bases from J, with 8 bases between. The CDR3 has 15 amino acids. DNA for the CDR3: TGTGCCAGCTCACCAGGCCCGTCTAGCAATCAGCCCCAGCATTTT. Its protein is CASSPGPSSNQPQHF.

The V call is TRBV19, the J call TRBJ1-1; TRBD1 matches at 7 bases. Germline values: CDR1 LNHDA, CDR2 SQIVND (reference sequence). The CDR3 loop spans 14 amino acids. J gave up 5 bases and V 4 bases, and 7 bases lay outside the gene matches. Here the CDR3 reads CASSTDRARTEAFF. The CDR3 bases are TGTGCCAGTAGTACCGACAGGGCAAGGACTGAAGCTTTCTTT.

This chain links TRBV5-1 with TRBJ2-1; a possible D gene is TRBD2 (6 bases). V was pared by 2 bases and J by 5 bases, with 17 bases between. This CDR3 has 16 residues. CDR1 and CDR2 from the germline V gene are SGHRS and YFSETQ. The CDR3 region is CASSFRQQGLDNEQFF. The CDR3 DNA reads TGCGCCAGCAGCTTCAGACAGCAGGGACTCGACAATGAGCAGTTCTTC.

The chain combines TRBV5-1 with TRBJ2-2; 7 bases match TRBD1. Germline CDR1 SGHRS, CDR2 YFSETQ. Trimming removed 4 bases from V and 3 bases from J; junction bases left unmatched: 12. The CDR3 has 17 amino acids. The CDR3 is CASSLGTVIGDTGELFF. In DNA, the CDR3 is TGCGCCAGCAGCCTGGGGACAGTGATTGGCGACACCGGGGAGCTGTTTTTT.

The V gene is TRBV29-1, the J gene TRBJ1-1, with a possible D match to TRBD1 (6 bases). The germline V gene encodes CDR1 SQVTM and CDR2 ANQGSEA. The CDR3 loop spans 13 amino acids. V was trimmed by 4 bases and J by 0 bases, leaving 9 bases between them. DNA of the CDR3: TGCAGCGTTGCTGCAGGGGTGAACACTGAAGCTTTCTTT. Translated: CSVAAGVNTEAFF.

This sequence joins TRBV5-5 and TRBJ1-3, with TRBD1 matching 8 bases. There are 16 residues in the CDR3. V dropped 3 bases and J dropped 4; count of bases not matched to a gene: 9. The germline V gene has CDR1 SGHKS and CDR2 YYEKEE (reference sequence). CDR3 DNA: TGTGCCAGCAGCTCCAACCCGACAGGGGCCGGAAACACCATATATTTT. As protein: CASSSNPTGAGNTIYF.

V gene TRBV10-3 combines with J gene TRBJ2-3; 11 nucleotides agree with TRBD2. J gave up 0 bases and V 8 bases, and 19 bases lay outside the gene matches. This CDR3 is built from 20 residues. The germline gives CDR1 ENHRY, CDR2 SYGVKD. The CDR3 is CAISGYLAGGVPHSTDTQYF. CDR3 DNA sequence: TGTGCCATCTCCGGGTATCTAGCGGGAGGAGTCCCCCATAGCACAGATACGCAGTATTTT.

The genes are TRBV7-6 and TRBJ2-4; the match to TRBD1 covers 8 bases. CDR3 length: 14 amino acids. The V segment lost 5 bases and the J segment 8 bases; nucleotides outside the gene matches: 8. Germline V gives CDR1 SGHVS, CDR2 FNYEAQ. DNA for the CDR3: TGTGCCAGCAGCACGCCAGACAGGGGCGACATTCAGTACTTC. Translating it yields CASSTPDRGDIQYF.

The CDR3 here is CASSPRGTSGFETQYF. CDR3 in DNA: TGTGCCAGCAGCCCGCGCGGGACTAGCGGATTTGAGACCCAGTACTTC. The chain carries TRBV5-4 and TRBJ2-5; 11 positions match TRBD2. The CDR3 is made up of 16 amino acids. V dropped 4 bases and J dropped 5; count of bases not matched to a gene: 10. CDR1 is SGHNT, CDR2 YYREEE, per germline (reference sequence).

The chain has TRBV30 and TRBJ2-7, with 10 bases lining up with TRBD2. This CDR3 has 18 amino acids. CDR1 and CDR2 from the germline V gene are GTSNPN and SVGIG (reference sequence). The CDR3 protein is CAWQPTVLAGDLSYEQYF. In DNA form, the CDR3 reads TGTGCTTGGCAACCGACCGTTCTAGCGGGAGATTTGTCGTACGAGCAGTACTTC.